This T cell receptor beta chain originates from a study of T cell responses to AZD1222 COVID-19 vaccine. Study-level findings and limits: Spike was spanned by vaccine-associated CD4 TCRs, with dominance at 160-218 and 743-854.

Germline CDR1 is SQVTM and CDR2 is ANQGSEA. Trimming pared 1 base from V and 1 base from J, leaving 7 bases between. CDR3 length: 13 amino acids. Details on this clone: The antigen remains undetermined.

Assay used: immunoSEQ multiplex PCR; TCRdb lists only in-frame clones, some missing. The sample lists 56,000 or so clones; over 75% were seen once. The input for sequencing was peripheral blood, taken on day 0 of AZD1222 vaccination. The receptor's source is an adult in good health. The chain employs TRBV29-1 and TRBJ1-1; no reliable D call. The CDR3 is CSVEAHRNTEAFF. As DNA, the CDR3 is TGCAGCGTTGAAGCACATAGGAACACTGAAGCTTTCTTT.